This passage covers 2 T cell receptor beta chains from one sample sequenced in a study of blood T cell repertoires in COVID-19. Clones were sequenced by immunoSEQ multiplex PCR, and TCRdb holds only the in-frame ones, with some missing. The sample lists roughly 300,000 clones; 70% to 85% were seen once. The sequenced material came from peripheral blood. The receptor set was obtained from a human donor with COVID-19, enrolled during active disease. The donor label of this sample is uncertain.

V gene TRBV5-8 combines with J gene TRBJ2-6, with D maybe TRBD1 (5 bases). The ends were cut back, 1 base at V and 0 bases at J, with 5 bases in the middle. The CDR3 extends over 15 amino acids. Germline loops: CDR1 SGHTS, CDR2 YDEGEE. The CDR3 region has the DNA TGTGCCAGCAGCTTGACAGGCTCTGGGGCCAACGTCCTGACTTTC. As protein: CASSLTGSGANVLTF.

With regard to this clone: The sample contains more than one DNA sequence encoding this CDR3. V usage is TRBV6-5 and J usage is TRBJ1-1; maybe TRBD1 (5 bases). The length of the CDR3 is 13 residues. Looked up from germline, CDR1 is MNHEY and CDR2 is SVGAGI. The V gene lost 4 bases and the J gene lost 1 base, with 7 bases spanning the gap. CDR3 in amino acids: CASSSGQNTEAFF. The CDR3 nucleotides are TGTGCCAGCAGTTCCGGACAGAACACTGAAGCTTTCTTT.